What follows are 29 T cell receptor beta chains derived from one specimen sequenced in a study of blood T cell repertoires in COVID-19. The repertoire was sequenced with immunoSEQ multiplex PCR; TCRdb's copy has only in-frame clones and lacks some. The repertoire holds hundreds of thousands of clones, with approximately 86% as singletons. The sequenced sample was peripheral blood. The source is a woman aged 25 to 45 with acute or convalescent COVID-19.

V usage is TRBV5-1 and J usage is TRBJ1-5, with TRBD1 as a possible D gene (5 bases). Germline CDR1 reads SGHRS; CDR2 reads YFSETQ. Trimming left V 4 bases short and J 7 bases short, with 15 bases between. The CDR3 has 14 residues. CDR3 in DNA: TGCGCCAGCAGCCCTGACAGTAGCCTCCAGCCCCAGCATTTT. It is translated as CASSPDSSLQPQHF.

The chain couples TRBV30 to TRBJ2-5; tentatively, D is TRBD2 (6 bases). The germline V and J ends were trimmed by 0 bases and 2 bases, with 13 bases remaining between them. The CDR3 is 15 amino acids. Germline CDR1 is GTSNPN and CDR2 is SVGIG (reference sequence). The CDR3 bases are TGTGCCTGGAGTGTACTGGGCGGGATACAAGAGACCCAGTACTTC. Amino acids: CAWSVLGGIQETQYF.

The chain has TRBV4-3 and TRBJ1-5; possible D gene TRBD1, 6 bases. V was trimmed by 0 bases and J by 7 bases, leaving 13 bases between them. This CDR3 is 15 amino acids long. The V gene's germline CDR1 is LGHNA and CDR2 YSLEER. As DNA, the CDR3 is TGCGCCAGCAGCCAAGATTGGGGACAACGGCAGCCCCAGCATTTT. This encodes CASSQDWGQRQPQHF.

This clone has a handful of counts. CDR3 in amino acids: CASSLGRETQYF. CDR3 in DNA: TGTGCCAGCAGCTTAGGGAGAGAGACCCAGTACTTC. The chain uses TRBV7-2 and TRBJ2-5; D uncertain. Per germline, CDR1 SGHTA and CDR2 FQGNSA. V lost 1 base to trimming and J lost 4 bases, with 4 bases between them. This CDR3 has 12 residues.

The J gene is TRBJ1-2, the V gene TRBV24-1, with unresolved D. This CDR3 has 14 residues. Germline V gene data show CDR1 as KGHDR and CDR2 as SFDVKD. Deletions cut 0 bases from V and 6 bases from J, with 10 bases between. The chain's CDR3 is CATSDLEKRDGYTF. DNA for the CDR3: TGTGCCACCAGTGATTTGGAGAAGAGAGATGGCTACACCTTC.

The genes are TRBV5-1 and TRBJ2-7; D is undetermined. This CDR3 contains 14 residues. Trimming took 0 bases from V and 3 from J, leaving 10 bases between them. Germline assignment: CDR1 SGHRS and CDR2 YFSETQ. CDR3 nucleotides: TGCGCCAGCAGCTTGGACCTTGCCTACTACGAGCAGTACTTC. Protein product: CASSLDLAYYEQYF.

This clone showed up just once. This chain joins TRBV7-2 and TRBJ1-1, with 7 nucleotides matching TRBD1. This CDR3 spans 15 amino acids. CDR1 is SGHTA and CDR2 is FQGNSA in the germline V gene. J lost 0 bases, V lost 5 bases, and 6 bases had no gene match. In nucleotides, the CDR3 is TGTGCCAGCAGCCCCGGACAGGTGATGAACACTGAAGCTTTCTTT. Translated: CASSPGQVMNTEAFF.

This chain uses TRBV19 with TRBJ2-5, with TRBD1 matching 10 bases. Germline V gene lookup returns CDR1 LNHDA and CDR2 SQIVND (reference sequence). The junction had 9 bases not matched to a gene; V was cut back by 6 bases and J by 2 bases. This CDR3 region has 16 residues. CDR3 coding DNA: TGTGCCAGTAGCCCCCAGGGACAGGGGTGGCAAGAGACCCAGTACTTC. This translates into CASSPQGQGWQETQYF. The variable domain in full, with the rest retrieved from reference TRBV19 and TRBJ2-5, is DGGITQSPKYLFRKEGQNVTLSCEQNLNHDAMYWYRQDPGQGLRLIYYSQIVNDFQKGDIAEGYSVSREKKESFPLTVTSAQKNPTAFYLCASSPQGQGWQETQYFGPGTRLLVL.

This chain connects TRBV6-5 to TRBJ2-1; TRBD2 is a possible D gene (6 bases). CDR1 is MNHEY, CDR2 SVGAGI, per germline. The ends were cut back, 3 bases at V and 5 bases at J, with 14 bases in the middle. The CDR3 length is 15 residues. CDR3: CASSYSGDYNNEQFF. As DNA, the CDR3 is TGTGCCAGCAGTTATTCGGGAGATTACAACAATGAGCAGTTCTTC.

V gene TRBV18 combines with J gene TRBJ1-5; tentatively, D is TRBD1 (6 bases). V was cut by 0 bases and J by 6 bases, with 12 bases left in between. Germline CDR1 reads KGHSH; CDR2 reads LQKENI. This CDR3 region has 15 residues. The CDR3 reads CASSPPEGEGQPQHF. In DNA, the CDR3 is TGTGCCAGCTCACCACCGGAGGGGGAGGGTCAGCCCCAGCATTTT.

CDR3 sequence: CATSDLGQGGDQPQHF. The CDR3 DNA reads as TGTGCCACCAGTGATTTGGGGCAGGGGGGCGATCAGCCCCAGCATTTT. The chain links TRBV24-1 to TRBJ1-5; 7 bases map to TRBD1. CDR3 length: 16 amino acids. The germline gives CDR1 KGHDR, CDR2 SFDVKD. Losses at the gene ends were 0 bases for V and 5 bases for J; bases not matched to a gene: 6.

The rearrangement links TRBV5-1 to TRBJ2-1; 10 positions agree with TRBD2. From germline, CDR1 is SGHRS and CDR2 YFSETQ. The CDR3 sequence is 16 residues long. V gave up 0 bases and J gave up 4 bases; unmatched junction bases: 4. The CDR3 is CASSLDGTSAYNEQFF. CDR3 nucleotides: TGCGCCAGCAGCTTGGACGGGACTAGCGCGTACAATGAGCAGTTCTTC.

The chain carries TRBV5-4 and TRBJ2-7; TRBD1 is a possible D gene (5 bases). CDR3 size: 15 residues. Germline assignment: CDR1 SGHNT and CDR2 YYREEE (reference sequence). V was pared by 3 bases and J by 2 bases, with 15 bases between. The CDR3 loop reads CASSSSGNIPYEQYF. In DNA, the CDR3 is TGTGCCAGCAGCTCCTCAGGGAATATACCCTACGAGCAGTACTTC.

J is TRBJ2-1 and V is TRBV6-2 or TRBV6-3; 15 positions agree with TRBD2. The V gene end was trimmed by 6 bases and the J gene end by 0 bases; junction bases not matched to a gene: 6. This CDR3 has 18 residues. Looked up from germline, CDR1 is MNHEY and CDR2 is SVGEGT. CDR3 residues: CASSEGLAGGGSYNEQFF. In DNA form, the CDR3 reads TGTGCCAGCAGCGAGGGACTAGCGGGAGGCGGCTCCTACAATGAGCAGTTCTTC.

This clone was found a few times. The chain carries TRBV4-1 and TRBJ1-6, with 12 bases that match TRBD1. CDR1 is MGHRA, CDR2 YSYEKL, per germline. CDR3 length: 16 amino acids. V shed 0 bases, J shed 10 bases, and the junction held 4 bases outside the gene matches. CDR3 coding DNA: TGCGCCAGCAGCCAAGATCCGGGGACAGGGGGCTCACCCCTCCACTTT. Its protein is CASSQDPGTGGSPLHF.

The rearrangement uses TRBV18 and TRBJ1-2; D might be TRBD1 (6 bases). The germline V gene encodes CDR1 KGHSH and CDR2 LQKENI. V was shortened by 1 base and J by 0 bases, with 12 bases between the two germline ends. This CDR3 region has 16 residues. The CDR3 sequence: CASSPLDRPSNYGYTF. DNA for the CDR3: TGTGCCAGCTCACCACTCGACAGGCCTTCTAACTATGGCTACACCTTC.

This chain uses TRBV19 with TRBJ1-5; 12 bases are a match to TRBD1. V trimming: 3 bases; J trimming: 6 bases; junction bases outside the gene matches: 21. The CDR3 totals 21 residues. The V gene's germline CDR1 is LNHDA and CDR2 SQIVND (reference sequence). The CDR3 sequence is CASSIPSGTGGVLWYGQPQHF. The CDR3 nucleotides read TGTGCCAGTAGTATTCCTTCCGGGACAGGGGGCGTTCTTTGGTACGGTCAGCCCCAGCATTTT.

This chain connects TRBV7-6 to TRBJ2-7; D unclear. Germline V gene sequence: CDR1 SGHVS, CDR2 FNYEAQ. The germline V and J ends were trimmed by 0 bases and 0 bases, with 15 bases remaining between them. The CDR3 extends over 17 amino acids. CDR3 in amino acids: CASSLARGSLSSYEQYF. As DNA, the CDR3 is TGTGCCAGCAGCTTAGCTCGCGGATCCTTGAGCTCCTACGAGCAGTACTTC.

The rearrangement links TRBV13 to TRBJ2-7, with TRBD2 matching 8 bases. Trimming cost V 5 bases and J 3 bases; bases outside gene matches: 12. This CDR3 region has 16 residues. Germline values: CDR1 PRHDT, CDR2 FYEKMQ (reference sequence). CDR3 in DNA: TGTGCCAGCAGCCAAAAGACAGGACTAGCTGACTACGAGCAGTACTTC. Translated, it gives CASSQKTGLADYEQYF.

The chain uses TRBV5-5 and TRBJ1-1; D gene ambiguous. This CDR3 has 14 amino acids. V shed 0 bases and J shed 3 bases, with 9 bases lying between them. Germline-derived CDR1 and CDR2 are SGHKS and YYEKEE (reference sequence). This CDR3 is CASSLALDYTEAFF. The CDR3 nucleotides are TGTGCCAGCAGCTTGGCCTTAGATTACACTGAAGCTTTCTTT.

The gene calls are TRBV4-2 and TRBJ2-1; 10 positions match TRBD2. V shed 0 bases and J 5 bases; nucleotides not matched to a gene: 7. Germline V gene sequence: CDR1 LGHNA, CDR2 YNFKEQ. This CDR3 contains 17 residues. CDR3: CASSQDGSGRAHNEQFF. The CDR3 bases are TGTGCCAGCAGCCAAGATGGGAGCGGGAGGGCCCACAATGAGCAGTTCTTC.

The V gene is TRBV5-1, the J gene TRBJ1-3, with D possibly matching TRBD1 (5 bases). V was clipped by 4 bases and J by 0 bases, with 14 bases between them. Germline V gene lookup returns CDR1 SGHRS and CDR2 YFSETQ. CDR3 length: 16 residues. CDR3 nucleotides: TGCGCCAGCAGCACCTGGGGGGGAGACTCTGGAAACACCATATATTTT. Translated: CASSTWGGDSGNTIYF.

The chain couples TRBV15 to TRBJ1-4, with D perhaps TRBD1 (5 bases). The CDR3 runs 12 residues. V shed 5 bases and J shed 15 bases, with 16 bases lying between them. The germline gives CDR1 LNHNV, CDR2 YYDKDF (reference sequence). The CDR3 reads CATSRYGGLLFF. The CDR3 DNA sequence: TGTGCCACCAGCCGATACGGGGGGTTATTGTTTTTT.

The rearrangement uses TRBV30 and TRBJ1-1; D is undetermined. CDR1 and CDR2 from the germline V gene are GTSNPN and SVGIG (reference sequence). CDR3 length: 13 residues. Trimming stripped 5 bases from V and 2 bases from J, with 12 bases between. CDR3 in DNA: TGTGCCTGGCTTGAATTGACAAACACTGAAGCTTTCTTT. It translates to CAWLELTNTEAFF.

The chain links TRBV2 to TRBJ1-1; D possibly corresponds to TRBD1 (6 bases). The germline CDR1 and CDR2 sequences are SNHLY and FYNNEI. The CDR3 is made up of 11 amino acids. The ends were cut back, 7 bases at V and 7 bases at J, with 10 bases in the middle. CDR3 coding DNA: TGTGCCAGCATGGGGGACATTGAAGCTTTCTTT. Translation gives CASMGDIEAFF. The complete variable domain, with remaining parts taken from reference TRBV2 and TRBJ1-1, reads EPEVTQTPSHQVTQMGQEVILRCVPISNHLYFYWYRQILGQKVEFLVSFYNNEISEKSEIFDDQFSVERPDGSNFTLKIRSTKLEDSAMYFCASMGDIEAFFGQGTRLTVV.

A single count supports this clone. This rearrangement joins TRBV7-6 to TRBJ2-5, with 9 bases matching TRBD2. J was trimmed by 1 base and V by 1 base; bases with no gene match: 4. Germline V gives CDR1 SGHVS, CDR2 FNYEAQ. The CDR3 loop spans 16 amino acids. The DNA of the CDR3 is TGTGCCAGCAGCTTAGGTAGCGGGAGTTCCCAAGAGACCCAGTACTTC. Translation gives CASSLGSGSSQETQYF.

The gene calls are TRBV29-1 and TRBJ2-6; D uncertain. The ends were cut back, 0 bases at V and 0 bases at J, with 9 bases in the middle. CDR1 SQVTM and CDR2 ANQGSEA come from the germline V gene. The CDR3 is 16 residues long. CDR3 protein: CSVEDRGSSGANVLTF. The CDR3 DNA follows: TGCAGCGTTGAAGATCGCGGCAGCTCTGGGGCCAACGTCCTGACTTTC.

V and J are TRBV30 and TRBJ1-5, with D unresolved. With 5 bases removed from V and 5 bases from J, the gap between germline ends came to 10 bases. CDR3 length: 12 residues. In germline, CDR1 is GTSNPN, CDR2 SVGIG (reference sequence). The DNA of the CDR3 is TGTGCCTGGGGCCCCGGGGATCAGCCCCAGCATTTT. It yields the protein CAWGPGDQPQHF. The variable domain in full, completed from reference TRBV30 and TRBJ1-5, reads SQTIHQWPATLVQPVGSPLSLECTVEGTSNPNLYWYRQAAGRGLQLLFYSVGIGQISSEVPQNLSASRPQDRQFILSSKKLLLSDSGFYLCAWGPGDQPQHFGDGTRLSIL.

The chain recombines TRBV7-9 with TRBJ1-5, with 7 bases lining up with TRBD1. Germline V gene sequence: CDR1 SEHNR, CDR2 FQNEAQ (reference sequence). J lost 3 bases, V lost 6 bases, and 5 bases had no gene match. CDR3 size: 14 residues. CDR3 loop: CASSGTVYNQPQHF. The CDR3 bases are TGTGCCAGCAGTGGGACAGTCTACAATCAGCCCCAGCATTTT.